This T cell receptor beta chain appears in the sequencing data of a study of identical twins (dated by TCRdb to about 2016). In terms of the full investigation: TCR alpha and beta repertoires from monozygotic twins, unrelated adults of various ages and cord blood were deep-sequenced to test whether fetal clonotypes persist. Replicate twin experiments were performed at different times using different library preparation protocols to rule out contamination. Beyond this particular receptor, the publication reports: Because the same donors could not be followed over many years, conclusions were based on cross-sectional statistical analysis. Abundant cord blood beta clonotypes carried fewer insertions; young adult naive repertoires showed a weaker similar trend, while memory repertoires showed none. The excess sharing between twins in beta out-of-frame sequences was weaker because fewer shared sequences reduced the signal-to-noise ratio. In monozygotic twins, out-of-frame TCR alpha sharing was systematically underestimated by recombination models, although the models agreed with sharing between unrelated individuals. Compared with coincidental sharing between unrelated individuals, out-of-frame TCR alpha sequences shared between twins showed an excess of sequences with low generation probability. Zero-insertion analyses could be partly confounded by invariant T cells such as MAIT and iNKT, although diverse VJ usage argued against such confounding for most clonotypes.

Every donor was a healthy Caucasian. The twin cohort comprised three pairs of female monozygotic twins, all aged roughly 18 to 30 years. Miltenyi CD45RO+ enrichment and human naive T-cell isolation kits were used to isolate memory (CD45RO+) and naive T cells from PBMC. A note on this clonotype: No cognate antigen has been identified for it. Base qualities are missing; no much larger clone stands one base away.

Library preparation was by 5' RACE. The run used an Illumina HiSeq 2000. A universal primer binding site was added through template switching, and the final cDNA carried a unique molecular identifier so that TCR cDNA molecules could be counted accurately. Specific primers in the conserved constant-segment region were used to synthesize first-strand cDNA for the TCR alpha and beta chains. To control for contamination, every cDNA library carried two barcodes: a SMART-Mk sample barcode plus Illumina barcodes. Two successive PCR steps introduced TruSeq adapter sequences along with Illumina sample barcodes. The Illumina HiSeq platform was used with custom primers to sequence TCR alpha and beta cDNA libraries. Turning to the authors' computational methods: MiGEC was used to process raw reads and extract unique molecular identifiers, and MiXCR was used to find CDR3 positions. Recombination models were inferred per individual with the repgenHMM and IGoR tools using an EM algorithm. The analysis of shared clonotypes was done with the tcR package in R, with sharing normalized by the product of cloneset sizes. To study raw recombination without the effects of thymic and clonal selection, out-of-frame nonproductive sequences were analyzed. TCRdb itself trimmed the public reads at Q25 with fastp, ran MiXCR and retained productive beta chains. Each CDR3 protein gets just one entry, which takes the most common genes and DNA from the rows behind it. The V and J calls were determined by TCRdb, not by the authors. This sample gives 200,000 to 250,000 distinct CDR3 sequences in total; roughly 7.5% of them show up just once. The top ten constitute less than 2% of the sample.

V and J lose 1 base and 4 bases, and a span of 9 bases separates them. From its cysteine to its phenylalanine, the CDR3 spans 14 amino acids. The DNA shown is the 42-base CDR3, in frame from base 1. CDR1 and CDR2 (SGHTA, FQGTGA) derive from the germline V gene. The same sample was also studied in work on yellow fever vaccine responses in identical twins. As that second study puts it: According to the authors, the vaccine-induced T cell response in identical twins seemed to be partly convergent and partly specific to each individual. Focusing on identical twins, the study followed the T cell clones that responded to the vaccine, and did so with precision.

Sequenced material: memory (CD45RO+) T cells sorted from blood. According to the study, the label for this sample's cell subset or site signals: CD45RO+ enriched T cells. This chain joins TRBV7-3 to TRBJ2-3; a tentative D match to TRBD2 spans 5 bases. This receptor was identified in a woman between 18 and 29 years old in good health. The CDR3 protein: CASSLIPSSDTQYF. The nucleotides read TGTGCCAGCAGCTTAATCCCTAGCTCAGATACGCAGTATTTT.